This T cell receptor (beta chain) came from a study of T cell changes during pregnancy in multiple sclerosis. The CDR3 has 15 residues. Trimming removed 6 bases at V and 4 bases at J, with 18 bases between. Per germline, CDR1 MNHEY and CDR2 SVGAGI. Sequenced by immunoSEQ multiplex PCR; TCRdb stores in-frame clones only, minus some. The sample yields 35,000 to 55,000 clones, about 91% seen once. The J gene is TRBJ1-1, the V gene TRBV6-5, with a weak D call TRBD1 (5 bases). The TCR originated in a female donor with multiple sclerosis, enrolled in a pregnancy study. The material was peripheral blood, obtained in the third trimester of pregnancy. CDR3: CASRGHSGPGTEAFF. For the CDR3, the DNA is TGTGCCAGCAGGGGTCATTCAGGGCCCGGCACTGAAGCTTTCTTT.